This TCR beta chain was found in a study of blood T cell repertoires in COVID-19. Study in general: COVID-19 samples, acute and convalescent, were from the United States, Italy and Spain. PBMCs, B-cell-depleted T cells, or T cells provided the cDNA or gDNA that made up the material.

Germline CDR1 KGHSH, CDR2 LQKENI. V was cut by 4 bases and J by 2 bases, with 15 bases left in between. The CDR3 runs to 16 residues. In the study's own analysis: Estimation of nucleated cell counts relied on the amplification of reference gene primers. Libraries were prepared by immunoSEQ multiplex PCR; TCRdb keeps only in-frame clonotypes and omits some of them. That table gives V, J and clone size, and the DNA gave D and trimming. The table lists a few hundred thousand clones, approximately 86% of them singletons. This clonotype originated in a man aged 25-40 years with active or convalescent COVID-19. The chain uses TRBV18 and TRBJ1-5; tentatively, D is TRBD1 (5 bases). The sequenced material came from peripheral blood. The CDR3 loop reads CASSLERLTGNQPQHF. The CDR3 bases are TGTGCCAGCTCACTGGAGCGACTGACAGGCAATCAGCCCCAGCATTTT.